This T cell receptor beta chain stems from a study of shared T cell receptors in the human thymus. The CDR3 has 16 amino acids. Assay used: immunoSEQ multiplex PCR; TCRdb lists only in-frame clones, some missing. The table shows about 380,000 clones, with 85% to 95% occurring only once. V is TRBV1 and J is TRBJ1-2; the DNA was not used to check the table's D call, TRBD1. TRBV1 is recorded as a pseudogene. Material: thymocytes. This TCR was recovered from a human donor. In DNA form, the CDR3 reads TGCACCAGCAGCCAAGTTGGAGGGGGCCAAGGGCACGGCTACACCTTC. This sequence encodes CTSSQVGGGQGHGYTF.